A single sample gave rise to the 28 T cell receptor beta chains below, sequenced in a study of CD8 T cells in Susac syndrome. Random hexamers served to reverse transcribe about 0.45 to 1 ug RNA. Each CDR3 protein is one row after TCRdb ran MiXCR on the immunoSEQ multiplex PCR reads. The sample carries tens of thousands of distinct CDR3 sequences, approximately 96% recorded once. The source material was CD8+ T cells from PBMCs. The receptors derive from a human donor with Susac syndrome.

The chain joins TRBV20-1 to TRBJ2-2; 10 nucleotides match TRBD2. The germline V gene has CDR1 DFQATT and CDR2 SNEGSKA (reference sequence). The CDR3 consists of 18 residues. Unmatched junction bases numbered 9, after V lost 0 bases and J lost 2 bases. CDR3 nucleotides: TGCAGTGCTAGAGATTCTGCTAGCGGGAGCACAAACACCGGGGAGCTGTTTTTT. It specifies CSARDSASGSTNTGELFF.

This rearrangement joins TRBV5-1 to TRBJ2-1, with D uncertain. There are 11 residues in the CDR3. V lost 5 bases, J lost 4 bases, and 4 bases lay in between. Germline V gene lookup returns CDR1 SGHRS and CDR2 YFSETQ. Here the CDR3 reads CASRNYNEQFF. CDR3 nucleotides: TGCGCCAGCAGAAATTACAATGAGCAGTTCTTC.

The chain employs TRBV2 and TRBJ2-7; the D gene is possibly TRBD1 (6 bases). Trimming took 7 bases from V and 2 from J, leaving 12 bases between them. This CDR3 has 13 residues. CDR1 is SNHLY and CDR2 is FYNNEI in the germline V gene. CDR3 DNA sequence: TGTGCCAGCACGCCAGGGGATGCCTACGAGCAGTACGTC. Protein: CASTPGDAYEQYV.

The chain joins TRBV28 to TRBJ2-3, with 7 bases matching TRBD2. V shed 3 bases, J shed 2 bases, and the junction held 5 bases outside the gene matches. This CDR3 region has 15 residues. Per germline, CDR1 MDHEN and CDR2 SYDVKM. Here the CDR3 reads CASSFPAGPTDTQYF. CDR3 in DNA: TGTGCCAGCAGTTTCCCAGCGGGACCCACAGATACGCAGTATTTT.

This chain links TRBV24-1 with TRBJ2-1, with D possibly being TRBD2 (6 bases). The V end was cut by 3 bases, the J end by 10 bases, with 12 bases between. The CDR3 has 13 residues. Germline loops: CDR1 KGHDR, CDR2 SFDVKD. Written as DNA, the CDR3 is TGTGCCACCAGTGATGTGGCGGGGTTAGAGCAGTTCTTC. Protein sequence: CATSDVAGLEQFF.

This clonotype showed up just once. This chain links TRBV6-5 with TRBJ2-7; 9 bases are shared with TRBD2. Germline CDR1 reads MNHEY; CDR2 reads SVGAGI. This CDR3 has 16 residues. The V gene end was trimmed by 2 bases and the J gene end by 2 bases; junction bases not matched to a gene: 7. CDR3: CASSYHDAGGPYEQYF. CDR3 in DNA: TGTGCCAGCAGTTACCACGATGCGGGAGGGCCCTACGAGCAGTACTTC.

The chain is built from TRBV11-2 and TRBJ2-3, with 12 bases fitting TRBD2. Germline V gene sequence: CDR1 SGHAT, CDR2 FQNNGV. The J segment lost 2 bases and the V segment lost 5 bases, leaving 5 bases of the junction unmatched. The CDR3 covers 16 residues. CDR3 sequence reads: CASSPTSGGHTDTQYF. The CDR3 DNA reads TGTGCCAGCAGCCCGACTAGCGGGGGCCACACAGATACGCAGTATTTT. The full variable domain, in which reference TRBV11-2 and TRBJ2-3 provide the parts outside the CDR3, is EAGVAQSPRYKIIEKRQSVAFWCNPISGHATLYWYQQILGQGPKLLIQFQNNGVVDDSQLPKDRFSAERLKGVDSTLKIQPAKLEDSAVYLCASSPTSGGHTDTQYFGPGTRLTVL.

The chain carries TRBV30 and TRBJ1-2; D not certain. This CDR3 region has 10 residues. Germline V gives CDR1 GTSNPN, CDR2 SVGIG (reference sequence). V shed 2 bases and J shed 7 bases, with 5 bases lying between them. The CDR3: CAWSSVGYTF. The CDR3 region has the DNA TGTGCCTGGAGTTCCGTTGGCTACACCTTC.

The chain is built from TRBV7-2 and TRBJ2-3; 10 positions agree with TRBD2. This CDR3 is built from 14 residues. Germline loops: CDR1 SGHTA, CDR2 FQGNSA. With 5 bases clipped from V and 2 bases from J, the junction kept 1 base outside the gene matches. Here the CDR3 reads CASSGTSVTDTQYF. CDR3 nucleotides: TGTGCCAGCAGCGGGACTAGCGTCACAGATACGCAGTATTTT.

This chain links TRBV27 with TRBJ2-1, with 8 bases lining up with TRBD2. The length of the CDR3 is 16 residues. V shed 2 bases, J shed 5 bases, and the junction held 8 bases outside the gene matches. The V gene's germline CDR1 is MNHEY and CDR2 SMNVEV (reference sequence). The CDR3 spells CASSLPPGSGNNEQFF. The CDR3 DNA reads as TGTGCCAGCAGTTTACCCCCGGGTAGCGGGAACAATGAGCAGTTCTTC.

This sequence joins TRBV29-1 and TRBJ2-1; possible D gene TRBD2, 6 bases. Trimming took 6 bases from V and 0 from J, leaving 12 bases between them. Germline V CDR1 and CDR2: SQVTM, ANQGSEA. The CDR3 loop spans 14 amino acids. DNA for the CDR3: TGCAGCGTCACGGAGGGCAGCTCCTACAATGAGCAGTTCTTC. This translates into CSVTEGSSYNEQFF.

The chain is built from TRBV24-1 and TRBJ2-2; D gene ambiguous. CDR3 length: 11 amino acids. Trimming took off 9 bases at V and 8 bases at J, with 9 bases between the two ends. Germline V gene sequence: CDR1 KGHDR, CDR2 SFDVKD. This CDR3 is CATGPPGELFF. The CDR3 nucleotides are TGTGCCACCGGGCCTCCGGGGGAGCTGTTTTTT.

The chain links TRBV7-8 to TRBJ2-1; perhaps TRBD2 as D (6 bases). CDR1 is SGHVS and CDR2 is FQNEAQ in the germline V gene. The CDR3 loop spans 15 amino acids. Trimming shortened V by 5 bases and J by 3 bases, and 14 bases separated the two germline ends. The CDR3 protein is CASSPIGGDYNEQFF. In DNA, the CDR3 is TGTGCCAGCAGCCCTATCGGAGGGGACTACAATGAGCAGTTCTTC.

This CDR3 is CSAGPGLAVLTYEQYF. CDR3 DNA sequence: TGCAGTGCTGGACCGGGACTAGCGGTCCTTACCTACGAGCAGTACTTC. This rearrangement joins TRBV20-1 to TRBJ2-7, with TRBD2 matching over 11 bases. The J segment lost 2 bases and the V segment lost 5 bases, leaving 11 bases of the junction unmatched. The CDR3 runs to 16 residues. Germline V lookup: CDR1 DFQATT, CDR2 SNEGSKA (reference sequence).

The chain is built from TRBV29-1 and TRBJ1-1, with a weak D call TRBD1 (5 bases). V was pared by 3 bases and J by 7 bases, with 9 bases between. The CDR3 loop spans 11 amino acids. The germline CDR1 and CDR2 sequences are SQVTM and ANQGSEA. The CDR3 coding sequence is TGCAGCGTTGAGCAGGGCGGTGAAGCTTTCTTT. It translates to CSVEQGGEAFF.

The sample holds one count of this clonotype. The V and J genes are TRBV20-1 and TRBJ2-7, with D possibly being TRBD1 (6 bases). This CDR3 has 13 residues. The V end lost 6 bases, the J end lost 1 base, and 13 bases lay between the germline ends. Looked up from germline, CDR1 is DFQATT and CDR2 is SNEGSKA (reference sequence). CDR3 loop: CSATLTGSYEQYF. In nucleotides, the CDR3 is TGCAGTGCCACTCTAACAGGGTCCTACGAGCAGTACTTC.

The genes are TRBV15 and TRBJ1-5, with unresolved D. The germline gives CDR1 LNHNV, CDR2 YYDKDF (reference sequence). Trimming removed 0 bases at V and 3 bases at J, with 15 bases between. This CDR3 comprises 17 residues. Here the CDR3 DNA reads TGTGCCACCAGCAGAGACCCTGGACGAGCTATCAATCAGCCCCAGCATTTT. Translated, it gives CATSRDPGRAINQPQHF.

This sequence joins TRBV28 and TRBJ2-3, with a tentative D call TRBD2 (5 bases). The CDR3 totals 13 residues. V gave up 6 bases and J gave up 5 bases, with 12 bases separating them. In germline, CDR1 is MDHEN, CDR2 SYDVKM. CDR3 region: CASSSRGEDTQYF. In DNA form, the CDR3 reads TGTGCCAGCAGCTCCCGGGGAGAAGATACGCAGTATTTT.

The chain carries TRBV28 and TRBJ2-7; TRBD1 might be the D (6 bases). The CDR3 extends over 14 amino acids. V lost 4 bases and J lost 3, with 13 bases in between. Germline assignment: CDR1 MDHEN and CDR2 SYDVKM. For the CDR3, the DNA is TGTGCCAGCAGTTCTACAGCGGACAGCTACGAGCAGTACGTC. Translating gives CASSSTADSYEQYV.

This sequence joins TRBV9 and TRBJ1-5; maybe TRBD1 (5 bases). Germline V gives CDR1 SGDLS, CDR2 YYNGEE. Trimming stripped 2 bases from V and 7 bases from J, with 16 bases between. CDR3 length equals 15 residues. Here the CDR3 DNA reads TGTGCCAGCAGCGTTGGACACGGAGCCTCCCAGCCCCAGCATTTT. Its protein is CASSVGHGASQPQHF.

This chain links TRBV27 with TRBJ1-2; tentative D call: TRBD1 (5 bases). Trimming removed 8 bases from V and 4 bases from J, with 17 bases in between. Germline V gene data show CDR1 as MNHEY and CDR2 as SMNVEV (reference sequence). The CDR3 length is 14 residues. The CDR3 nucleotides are TGTGCCAGCGCTCCGGGGCAGGCTAGCTATGGCTACACCTTC. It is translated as CASAPGQASYGYTF.

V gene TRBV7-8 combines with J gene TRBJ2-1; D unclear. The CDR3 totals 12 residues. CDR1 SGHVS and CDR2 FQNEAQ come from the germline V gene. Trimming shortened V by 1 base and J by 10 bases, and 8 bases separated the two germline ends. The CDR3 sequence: CASSLVVYEQFF. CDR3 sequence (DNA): TGTGCCAGCAGCTTAGTGGTTTACGAGCAGTTCTTC.

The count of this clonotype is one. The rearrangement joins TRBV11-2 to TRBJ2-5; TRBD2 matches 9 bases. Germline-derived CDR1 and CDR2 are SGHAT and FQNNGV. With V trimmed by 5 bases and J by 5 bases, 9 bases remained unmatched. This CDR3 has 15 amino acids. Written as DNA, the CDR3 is TGTGCCAGCAGCCCTCCGGGACTAGCATTCGAGACCCAGTACTTC. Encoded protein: CASSPPGLAFETQYF.

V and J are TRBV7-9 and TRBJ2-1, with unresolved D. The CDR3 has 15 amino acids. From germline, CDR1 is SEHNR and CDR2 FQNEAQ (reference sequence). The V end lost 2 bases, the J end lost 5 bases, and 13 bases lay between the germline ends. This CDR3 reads CASSLLPSDNNEQFF. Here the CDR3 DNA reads TGTGCCAGCAGCTTATTACCCAGCGACAACAATGAGCAGTTCTTC.

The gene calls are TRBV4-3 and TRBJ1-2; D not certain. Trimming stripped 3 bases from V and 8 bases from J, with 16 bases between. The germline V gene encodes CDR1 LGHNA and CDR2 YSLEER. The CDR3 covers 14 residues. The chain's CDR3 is CASSHPGGGGGYTF. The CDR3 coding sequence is TGCGCCAGCAGCCACCCAGGCGGAGGAGGAGGCTACACCTTC.

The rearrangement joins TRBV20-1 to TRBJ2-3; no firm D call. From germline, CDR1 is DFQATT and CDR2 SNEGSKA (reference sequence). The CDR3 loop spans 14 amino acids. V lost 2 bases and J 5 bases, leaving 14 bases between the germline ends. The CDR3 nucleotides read TGCAGTGCTAGATTGATCTCCTGGAAAGATACGCAGTATTTT. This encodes CSARLISWKDTQYF.

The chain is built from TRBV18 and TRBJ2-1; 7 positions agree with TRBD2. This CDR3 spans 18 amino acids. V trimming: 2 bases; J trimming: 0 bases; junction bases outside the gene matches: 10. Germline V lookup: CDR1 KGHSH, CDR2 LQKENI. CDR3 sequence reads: CASSPDGGEGTSYNEQFF. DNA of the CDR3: TGTGCCAGCTCACCAGACGGCGGGGAGGGCACCTCCTACAATGAGCAGTTCTTC.

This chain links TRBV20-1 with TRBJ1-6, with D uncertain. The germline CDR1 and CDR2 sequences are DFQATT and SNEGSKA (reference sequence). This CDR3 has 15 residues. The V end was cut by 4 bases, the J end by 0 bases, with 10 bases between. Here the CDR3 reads CSAKTESSYNSPLHF. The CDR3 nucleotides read TGCAGTGCTAAGACGGAGAGCTCCTATAATTCACCCCTCCACTTT.